This TCR beta chain comes out of a study of T cell responses to AZD1222 COVID-19 vaccine. This CDR3 region has 15 residues. V lost 0 bases to trimming and J lost 7 bases, with 14 bases between them. Germline lookup yields CDR1 SGDLS and CDR2 YYNGEE. Measured with immunoSEQ multiplex PCR; TCRdb has only the in-frame clones, and not every one. Among 65,000 to 85,000 clones listed, 80% to 85% were seen once. As concerns this clone: Its antigen is as yet unknown.

Study conclusions and caveats: The sample set comprised mostly white British donors with more females, and clonal diversity was possibly underestimated. Spike-wide coverage was observed for vaccine-associated CD4 TCRs, with dominant responses at 160-218 and 743-854. Reports indicate that nearly half of spike-specific TCRs are directed at unmutated variant regions. Baseline serology detected seropositivity in only a handful of AZD1222 recipients.

This sequence joins TRBV9 and TRBJ2-1; no reliable D call. The starting material was peripheral blood, obtained on day 0 of AZD1222 vaccination. The sequence was obtained from an adult in good health. Here the CDR3 reads CASSVVTGPKNEQFF. The CDR3, as DNA: TGTGCCAGCAGCGTAGTTACCGGGCCAAAAAATGAGCAGTTCTTC.